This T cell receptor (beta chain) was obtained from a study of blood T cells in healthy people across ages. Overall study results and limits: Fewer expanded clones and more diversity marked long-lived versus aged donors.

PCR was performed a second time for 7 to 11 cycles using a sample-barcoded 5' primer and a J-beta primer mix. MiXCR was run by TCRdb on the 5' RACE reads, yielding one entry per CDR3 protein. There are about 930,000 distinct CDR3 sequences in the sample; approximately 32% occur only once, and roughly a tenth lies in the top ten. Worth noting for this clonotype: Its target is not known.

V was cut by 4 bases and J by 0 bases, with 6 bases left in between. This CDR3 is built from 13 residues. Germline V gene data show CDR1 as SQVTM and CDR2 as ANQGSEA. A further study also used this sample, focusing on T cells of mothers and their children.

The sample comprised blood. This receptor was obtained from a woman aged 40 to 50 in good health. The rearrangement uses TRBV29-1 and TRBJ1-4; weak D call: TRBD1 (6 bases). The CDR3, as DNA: TGCAGCGTTGGACAGGCAACTAATGAAAAACTGTTTTTT. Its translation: CSVGQATNEKLFF.